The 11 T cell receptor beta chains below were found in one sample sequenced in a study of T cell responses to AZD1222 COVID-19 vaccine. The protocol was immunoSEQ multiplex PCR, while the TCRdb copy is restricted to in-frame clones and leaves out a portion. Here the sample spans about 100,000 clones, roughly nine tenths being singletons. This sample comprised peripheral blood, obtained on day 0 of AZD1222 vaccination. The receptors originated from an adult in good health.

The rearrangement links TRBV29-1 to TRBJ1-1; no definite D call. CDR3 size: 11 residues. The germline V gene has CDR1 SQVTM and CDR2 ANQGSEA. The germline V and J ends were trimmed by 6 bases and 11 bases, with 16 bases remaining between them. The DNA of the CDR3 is TGCAGCGTCTTACCGGGAGCGGCGGCTTTCTTT. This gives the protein CSVLPGAAAFF.

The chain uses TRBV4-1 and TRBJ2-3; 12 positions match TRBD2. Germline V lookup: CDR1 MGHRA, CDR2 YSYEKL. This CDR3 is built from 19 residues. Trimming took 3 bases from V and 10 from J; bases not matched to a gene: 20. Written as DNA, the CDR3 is TGCGCCAGCAGCCATGGGGCCACCCGGACTAGCGGGACGCGTTTGGCGCAGTATTTT. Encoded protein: CASSHGATRTSGTRLAQYF.

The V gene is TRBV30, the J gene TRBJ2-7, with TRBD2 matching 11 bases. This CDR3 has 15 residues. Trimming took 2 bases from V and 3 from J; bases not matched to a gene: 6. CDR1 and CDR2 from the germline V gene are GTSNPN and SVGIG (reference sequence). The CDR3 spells CAWSSRLAGYYEQYF. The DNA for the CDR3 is TGTGCCTGGAGTTCCCGACTAGCGGGATACTACGAGCAGTACTTC.

The DNA of the CDR3 is TGTGCCAGCAGCTCCGCCGCCAGTTGGAATCAGCCCCAGCATTTT. Amino acids: CASSSAASWNQPQHF. The rearrangement joins TRBV27 to TRBJ1-5; D not resolved. The CDR3 totals 15 residues. V gave up 6 bases and J gave up 4 bases, with 16 bases separating them. The V gene's germline CDR1 is MNHEY and CDR2 SMNVEV (reference sequence).

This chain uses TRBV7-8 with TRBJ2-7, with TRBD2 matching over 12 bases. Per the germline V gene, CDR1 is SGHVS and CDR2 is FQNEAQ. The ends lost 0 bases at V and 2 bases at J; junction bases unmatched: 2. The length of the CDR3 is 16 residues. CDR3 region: CASSLAASGGAYEQYF. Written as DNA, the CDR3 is TGTGCCAGCAGCTTAGCGGCTAGCGGGGGGGCCTACGAGCAGTACTTC.

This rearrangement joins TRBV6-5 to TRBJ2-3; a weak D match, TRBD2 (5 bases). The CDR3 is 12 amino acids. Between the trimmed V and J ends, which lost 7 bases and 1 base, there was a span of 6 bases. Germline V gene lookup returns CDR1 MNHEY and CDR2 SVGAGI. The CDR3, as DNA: TGTGCCAGCAACGGGGGCACAGATACGCAGTATTTT. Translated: CASNGGTDTQYF.

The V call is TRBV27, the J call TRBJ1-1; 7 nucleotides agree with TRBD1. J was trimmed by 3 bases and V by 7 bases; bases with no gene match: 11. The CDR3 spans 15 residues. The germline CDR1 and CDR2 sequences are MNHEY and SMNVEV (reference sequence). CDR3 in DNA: TGTGCCAGCAAAAGTGCCCAGGGGGGGGACACTGAAGCTTTCTTT. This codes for CASKSAQGGDTEAFF.

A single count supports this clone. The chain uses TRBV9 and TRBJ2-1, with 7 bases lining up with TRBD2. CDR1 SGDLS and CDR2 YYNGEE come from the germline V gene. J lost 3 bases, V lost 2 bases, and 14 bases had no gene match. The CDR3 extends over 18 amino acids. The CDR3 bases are TGTGCCAGCAGCGTGACCGGGACTACCCCGAAAGGCTACAATGAGCAGTTCTTC. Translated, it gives CASSVTGTTPKGYNEQFF.

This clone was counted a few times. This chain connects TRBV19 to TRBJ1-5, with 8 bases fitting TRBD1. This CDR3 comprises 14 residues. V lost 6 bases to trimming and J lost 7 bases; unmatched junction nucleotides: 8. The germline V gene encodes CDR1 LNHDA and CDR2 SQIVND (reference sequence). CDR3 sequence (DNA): TGTGCCAGTAGAGTATCAGGGGGCGGACAGCCCCAGCATTTT. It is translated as CASRVSGGGQPQHF.

CDR3 amino acids: CASSIVPGQEYSYEQYF. CDR3 nucleotide sequence: TGCGCCAGCAGTATAGTGCCAGGACAGGAATATTCCTACGAGCAGTACTTC. The chain has TRBV23-1 and TRBJ2-7; 7 nucleotides agree with TRBD1. TRBV23-1 is marked as an open reading frame, function uncertain. The CDR3 consists of 17 residues. Unmatched junction bases numbered 14, after V lost 5 bases and J lost 1 base.

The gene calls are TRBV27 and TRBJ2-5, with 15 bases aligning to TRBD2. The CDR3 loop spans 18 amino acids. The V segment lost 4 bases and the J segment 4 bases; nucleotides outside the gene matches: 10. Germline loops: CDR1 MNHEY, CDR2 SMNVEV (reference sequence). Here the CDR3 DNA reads TGTGCCAGCAGTTCAGGACTAGCGGGAGGGCCTGGGAGAGAGACCCAGTACTTC. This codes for CASSSGLAGGPGRETQYF.